This T cell receptor (beta chain) comes out of a study of blood T cell repertoires in COVID-19. Study-level information: Both acute and convalescent COVID-19 samples were obtained from the United States, Italy and Spain.

Sequenced by immunoSEQ multiplex PCR; TCRdb stores in-frame clones only, minus some. In the table there are about 130,000 clones, about 85% of which are singletons. Germline V gene sequence: CDR1 MNHEY, CDR2 SVGAGI. This CDR3 comprises 12 residues. Unmatched junction bases numbered 7, after V lost 6 bases and J lost 11 bases. This receptor was obtained from a man in his 70s with acute or convalescent COVID-19. The rearrangement uses TRBV6-5 and TRBJ1-1; TRBD1 matches at 9 bases. Sequencing was carried out using peripheral blood. The CDR3 DNA sequence: TGTGCCAGCAGCCTAGGGGACAGGGTCGCTTTCTTT. Its translation is CASSLGDRVAFF.